This is a list of T cell receptor beta chains from one sample in a study of blood T cell repertoires in COVID-19. Only in-frame clones appear in the TCRdb table, and some are missing; sequencing was by immunoSEQ multiplex PCR. The table lists around 140,000 clones, about 86% of them singletons, with about 2.6% in the top ten. The material sequenced was PBMCs or T cells enriched from blood (not recorded which). These receptors came from a man aged 35-49 years with acute COVID-19. Each CDR3 is given with its conserved first and last residue. A D gene is named only where the DNA matches it firmly. Not all rows give a size; the values are once, few, many and, for expanded clones, a class.

TRBV25-1	TRBJ2-7	-	-	TGTGCCAGCAGTCAGATAAACGAGCAGTACTTC	CASSQINEQYF
TRBV6-5	TRBJ2-7	-	-	TGTGCCAGCAGTAGGGACACGACCTACGAGCAGTACTTC	CASSRDTTYEQYF
TRBV5-1	TRBJ1-6	-	-	TGCGCCAGCAGCGTAGCCCCGACCTCGGGATCACCCCTCCACTTT	CASSVAPTSGSPLHF
TRBV3-1/TRBV3-2	TRBJ1-2	TRBD1	-	TGTGCCAGCAGCCAAGACAAGGGGGCAGGGGGCTACACCTTC	CASSQDKGAGGYTF
TRBV29-1	TRBJ1-4	-	-	TGCAGCGTTGAGGGAGTCGGTGAAAAACTGTTTTTT	CSVEGVGEKLFF
TRBV27	TRBJ2-7	TRBD2	-	TGTGCCAGCAGTCCCTCTCCGGGACTAGCGGGGCGACACGAGCAGTACTTC	CASSPSPGLAGRHEQYF
TRBV10-3	TRBJ2-2	-	-	TGTGCCATCAGTGAGTCGGGGAGATGCATAAACACCGGGGAGCTGTTTTTT	CAISESGRCINTGELFF
TRBV29-1	TRBJ2-3	-	-	TGCAGCGTTGAAGGGGAGGGGGGGAGCACAGATACGCAGTATTTT	CSVEGEGGSTDTQYF
TRBV5-6	TRBJ2-7	TRBD2	-	TGTGCCAGCAGCCCATTTTTAGCGGGGGCCCCATACGAGCAGTACTTC	CASSPFLAGAPYEQYF
TRBV19	TRBJ2-7	TRBD1	-	TGTGCCAGTAGTATGCGACGTACTTCAGGGGGCGAGCAGTACTTC	CASSMRRTSGGEQYF
TRBV18	TRBJ2-5	-	-	TGTGCCAGCTCCCTTGGAGTCCAAGAGACCCAGTACTTC	CASSLGVQETQYF
TRBV9	TRBJ1-5	-	-	TGTGCCAGCAGCCGGGGTTCCAATCAGCCCCAGCATTTT	CASSRGSNQPQHF
TRBV19	TRBJ1-3	-	-	TGTGCCAGTAGTCGGACAGTCCTCAACTCTGGAAACACCATATATTTT	CASSRTVLNSGNTIYF
TRBV6-1	TRBJ1-3	-	once	TGTGCCAGCAGTGAAAGGAGGGCTGGAAACACCATATATTTT	CASSERRAGNTIYF
TRBV7-3	TRBJ1-6	TRBD1	once	TGTGCCAGCAGCCGACGCACAGGGGAGTCACCCCTCCACTTT	CASSRRTGESPLHF
TRBV5-1	TRBJ2-7	TRBD2	-	TGCGCCAGCAGCTTGCGTGAGACTAGCGGGGCCCAATCTTACGAGCAGTACTTC	CASSLRETSGAQSYEQYF
TRBV12-3/TRBV12-4	TRBJ2-2	-	-	TGTGCCAGCAACCTACTAGGTACCGGGGAGCTGTTTTTT	CASNLLGTGELFF
TRBV19	TRBJ2-7	TRBD2	few	TGTGCCAGTAGTACGTCCGGGACTAGGGTCTACGAGCAGTACTTC	CASSTSGTRVYEQYF
TRBV9	TRBJ1-5	-	-	TGTGCCAGCAGCGCCGCGGGGACTCCGAGGCAGCCCCAGCATTTT	CASSAAGTPRQPQHF
TRBV29-1	TRBJ2-2	TRBD2	-	TGCAGCGTTGGGGGGGGATACGGGAGCTCTACCGGGGAGCTGTTTTTT	CSVGGGYGSSTGELFF
TRBV27	TRBJ2-7	-	-	TGTGCCAGCAGTGACTACTACGAGCAGTACTTC	CASSDYYEQYF
TRBV5-1	TRBJ2-2	-	few	TGCGCCAGCAGCCCTCTAGCGACGAACACCGGGGAGCTGTTTTTT	CASSPLATNTGELFF
TRBV19	TRBJ2-7	-	few	TGTGCCAGTAGTAACCCAGGGGACTCCTACGAGCAGTACTTC	CASSNPGDSYEQYF
TRBV6-5	TRBJ1-4	-	-	TGTGCCAGCAGTTACCAGGGCCCCGCAACTAATGAAAAACTGTTTTTT	CASSYQGPATNEKLFF
TRBV7-3	TRBJ2-7	TRBD2	-	TGTGCCAGCAGCTTAGCTAAAGCGGGGGAGCAGTACTTC	CASSLAKAGEQYF
TRBV27	TRBJ1-2	TRBD1	-	TGTGCCAGCAGTCTCCATGAAGGGGGCGCACAAAAAGGCTACACCTTC	CASSLHEGGAQKGYTF
TRBV28	TRBJ1-1	-	-	TGTGCCAGCAGTTTGCGGGTGAAAACTGAAGCTTTCTTT	CASSLRVKTEAFF
TRBV6-5	TRBJ1-1	TRBD1	-	TGTGCCAGCAGTTACGGGACAGGGGGCAACACTGAAGCTTTCTTT	CASSYGTGGNTEAFF
TRBV9	TRBJ2-5	TRBD2	-	TGTGCCAGCAGCGTAGGGGGCCGAGCGGGGGACCAAGAGACCCAGTACTTC	CASSVGGRAGDQETQYF
TRBV29-1	TRBJ1-4	-	-	TGCAGCGTTGATGAGGGAACTAATGAAAAACTGTTTTTT	CSVDEGTNEKLFF
TRBV5-1	TRBJ1-3	TRBD1	-	TGCGCCAGCAGCCCCACAGGGGAAGGTGGAAACACCATATATTTT	CASSPTGEGGNTIYF
TRBV6-5	TRBJ2-1	-	-	TGTGCCAGCAGTTACGGGGGCCGGGAGCAGTTCTTC	CASSYGGREQFF
TRBV5-1	TRBJ1-6	-	-	TGCGCCAGCAGCTTGGCCGTTACAGGGATTTCACCCCTCCACTTT	CASSLAVTGISPLHF
TRBV5-3	TRBJ2-2	-	-	TGTGCCAGAAGCTTGGAGCGGATTAACACCGGGGAGCTGTTTTTT	CARSLERINTGELFF
TRBV3-1/TRBV3-2	TRBJ1-1	-	-	TGTGCCAGCAGCCTAAACAGGGATATCACTGAAGCTTTCTTT	CASSLNRDITEAFF
TRBV5-1	TRBJ2-1	TRBD2	-	TGCGCCAGCATAGGGGCAGCGGGAGGGCCCAATGAGCAGTTCTTC	CASIGAAGGPNEQFF
TRBV6-5	TRBJ1-6	TRBD1	-	TGTGCCAGCAGTTACGAGGGGACAGGGCAAGGCTCACCCCTCCACTTT	CASSYEGTGQGSPLHF
TRBV9	TRBJ2-3	-	-	TGTGCCAGCAGCGTAGGCTGGGGGGGGCCAGATACGCAGTATTTT	CASSVGWGGPDTQYF
TRBV28	TRBJ2-7	-	-	TGTGCCAGCGCCACCGCAGGGGCAGGCTCCTACGAGCAGTACTTC	CASATAGAGSYEQYF
TRBV5-1	TRBJ1-2	-	-	TGCGCCAGCAGCCCGCTGGAATCGGGAAATGGCTACACCTTC	CASSPLESGNGYTF
TRBV3-1/TRBV3-2	TRBJ2-7	-	-	TGTGCCAGCAGCCTCCAAGGGGGTCCTACTGGGCAGTACTTC	CASSLQGGPTGQYF
TRBV19	TRBJ2-7	TRBD1	-	TGTGCCAGTTCCTGGACCTGGACAGGAGACTACGAGCAGTACTTC	CASSWTWTGDYEQYF
TRBV9	TRBJ2-7	TRBD2	-	TGTGCCAGCAGCGTGGGTTTGGCGGGAGAAGGGCACGAGCAGTACTTC	CASSVGLAGEGHEQYF
TRBV7-2	TRBJ2-3	TRBD2	-	TGTGCCAGCAGCCCGCGGAGCGGGAGGGCGGATACGCAGTATTTT	CASSPRSGRADTQYF